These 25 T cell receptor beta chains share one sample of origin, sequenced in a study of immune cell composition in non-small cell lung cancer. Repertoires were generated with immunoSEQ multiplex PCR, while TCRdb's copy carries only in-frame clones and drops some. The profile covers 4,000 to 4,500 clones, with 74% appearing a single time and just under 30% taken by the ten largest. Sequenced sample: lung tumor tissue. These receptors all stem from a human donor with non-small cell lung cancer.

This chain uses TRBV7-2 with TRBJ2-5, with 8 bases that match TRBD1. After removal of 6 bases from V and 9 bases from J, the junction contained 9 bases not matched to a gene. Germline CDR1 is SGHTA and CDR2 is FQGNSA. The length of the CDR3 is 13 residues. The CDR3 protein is CASRQGVQGAQYF. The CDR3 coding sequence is TGTGCCAGCAGACAGGGGGTCCAGGGGGCCCAGTACTTC.

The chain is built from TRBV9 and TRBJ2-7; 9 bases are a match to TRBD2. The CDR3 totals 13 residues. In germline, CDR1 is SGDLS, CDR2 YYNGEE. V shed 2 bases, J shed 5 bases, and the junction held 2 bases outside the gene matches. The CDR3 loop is CASSVGTSNEQYF. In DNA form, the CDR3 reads TGTGCCAGCAGCGTCGGGACTAGCAACGAGCAGTACTTC.

CDR3 amino acids: CASSSELAGVDEQYF. The CDR3, as DNA: TGCGCCAGCAGCTCAGAACTAGCGGGAGTGGACGAGCAGTACTTC. The chain is built from TRBV5-1 and TRBJ2-7, with TRBD2 identical over 11 bases. V was clipped by 3 bases and J by 5 bases; unmatched bases: 7. Germline CDR1 reads SGHRS; CDR2 reads YFSETQ. The CDR3 is 15 amino acids.

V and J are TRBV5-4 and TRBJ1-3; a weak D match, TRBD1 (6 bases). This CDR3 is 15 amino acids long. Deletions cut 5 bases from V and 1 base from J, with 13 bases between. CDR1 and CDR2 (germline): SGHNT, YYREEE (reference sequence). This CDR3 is CASSFYRESGNTIYF. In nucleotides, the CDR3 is TGTGCCAGCAGTTTCTACAGGGAATCTGGAAACACCATATATTTT.

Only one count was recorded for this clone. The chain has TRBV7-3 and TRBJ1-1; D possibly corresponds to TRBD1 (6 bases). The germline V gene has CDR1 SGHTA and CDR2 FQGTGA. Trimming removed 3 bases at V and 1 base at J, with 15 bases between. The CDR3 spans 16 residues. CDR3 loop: CASSFSRGGRNTEAFF. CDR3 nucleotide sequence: TGTGCCAGCAGCTTCTCAAGGGGGGGCAGGAACACTGAAGCTTTCTTT.

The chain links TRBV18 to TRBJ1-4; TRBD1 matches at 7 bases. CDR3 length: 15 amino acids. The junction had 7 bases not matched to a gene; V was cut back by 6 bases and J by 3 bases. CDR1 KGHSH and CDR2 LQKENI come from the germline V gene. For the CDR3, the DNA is TGTGCCAGCTCCCCTACTCAGGGGGCTAATGAAAAACTGTTTTTT. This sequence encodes CASSPTQGANEKLFF. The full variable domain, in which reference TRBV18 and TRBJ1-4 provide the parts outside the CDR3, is NAGVMQNPRHLVRRRGQEARLRCSPMKGHSHVYWYRQLPEEGLKFMVYLQKENIIDESGMPKERFSAEFPKEGPSILRIQQVVRGDSAAYFCASSPTQGANEKLFFGSGTQLSVL.

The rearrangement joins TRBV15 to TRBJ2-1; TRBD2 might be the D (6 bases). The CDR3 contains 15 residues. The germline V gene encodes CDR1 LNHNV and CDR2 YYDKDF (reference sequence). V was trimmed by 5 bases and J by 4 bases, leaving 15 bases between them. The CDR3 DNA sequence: TGTGCCACCAGCTCGGACGGGAGTAGGTACAATGAGCAGTTCTTC. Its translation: CATSSDGSRYNEQFF. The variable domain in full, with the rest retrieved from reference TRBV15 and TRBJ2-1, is DAMVIQNPRYQVTQFGKPVTLSCSQTLNHNVMYWYQQKSSQAPKLLFHYYDKDFNNEADTPDNFQSRRPNTSFCFLDIRSPGLGDTAMYLCATSSDGSRYNEQFFGPGTRLTVL.

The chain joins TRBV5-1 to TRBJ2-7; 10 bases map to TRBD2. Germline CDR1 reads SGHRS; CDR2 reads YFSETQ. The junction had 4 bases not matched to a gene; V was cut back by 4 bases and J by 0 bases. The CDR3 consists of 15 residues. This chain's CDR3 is CASSPLAGSSYEQYF. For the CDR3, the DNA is TGCGCCAGCAGCCCACTAGCGGGAAGCTCCTACGAGCAGTACTTC.

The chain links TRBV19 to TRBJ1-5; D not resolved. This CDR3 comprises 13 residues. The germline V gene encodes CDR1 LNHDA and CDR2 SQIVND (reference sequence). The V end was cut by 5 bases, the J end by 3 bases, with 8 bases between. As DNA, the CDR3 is TGTGCCAGTAGTGCGGGGTCCAATCAGCCCCAGCATTTT. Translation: CASSAGSNQPQHF.

CDR3 in amino acids: CASSLGGRAYNEQFF. The CDR3 region has the DNA TGTGCCAGCAGCTTAGGCGGGAGGGCCTACAATGAGCAGTTCTTC. V usage is TRBV7-9 and J usage is TRBJ2-1, with 9 bases aligning to TRBD2. The CDR3 is made up of 15 amino acids. Germline loops: CDR1 SEHNR, CDR2 FQNEAQ (reference sequence). After removal of 1 base from V and 2 bases from J, the junction contained 0 bases not matched to a gene.

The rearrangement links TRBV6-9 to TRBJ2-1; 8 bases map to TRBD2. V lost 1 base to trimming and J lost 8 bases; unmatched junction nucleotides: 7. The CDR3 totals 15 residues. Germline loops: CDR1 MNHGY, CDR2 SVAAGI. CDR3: CASSYLAGRGDEQFF. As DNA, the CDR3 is TGTGCCAGCAGTTATTTAGCGGGAAGAGGGGATGAGCAGTTCTTC.

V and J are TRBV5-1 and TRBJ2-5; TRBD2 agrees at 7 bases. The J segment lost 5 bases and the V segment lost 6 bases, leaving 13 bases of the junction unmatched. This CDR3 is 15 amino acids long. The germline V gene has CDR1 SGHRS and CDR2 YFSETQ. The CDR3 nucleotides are TGCGCCAGCACTGGCCAGGGAGGGCCGGGGGAGACCCAGTACTTC. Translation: CASTGQGGPGETQYF. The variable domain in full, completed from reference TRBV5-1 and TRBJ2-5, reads KAGVTQTPRYLIKTRGQQVTLSCSPISGHRSVSWYQQTPGQGLQFLFEYFSETQRNKGNFPGRFSGRQFSNSRSEMNVSTLELGDSALYLCASTGQGGPGETQYFGPGTRLLVL.

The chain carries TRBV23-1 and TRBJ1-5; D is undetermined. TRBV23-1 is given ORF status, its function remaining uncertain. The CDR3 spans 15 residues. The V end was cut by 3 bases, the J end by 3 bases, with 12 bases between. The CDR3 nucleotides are TGCGCCAGCAGTCATCCGGACTCCGTCAATCAGCCCCAGCATTTT. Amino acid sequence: CASSHPDSVNQPQHF.

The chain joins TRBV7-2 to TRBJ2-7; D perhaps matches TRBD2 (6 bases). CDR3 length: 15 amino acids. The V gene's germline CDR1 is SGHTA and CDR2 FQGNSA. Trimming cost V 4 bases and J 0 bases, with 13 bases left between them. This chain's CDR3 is CASSSNSGYSYEQYF. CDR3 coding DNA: TGTGCCAGCAGCTCGAATAGCGGATACTCCTACGAGCAGTACTTC.

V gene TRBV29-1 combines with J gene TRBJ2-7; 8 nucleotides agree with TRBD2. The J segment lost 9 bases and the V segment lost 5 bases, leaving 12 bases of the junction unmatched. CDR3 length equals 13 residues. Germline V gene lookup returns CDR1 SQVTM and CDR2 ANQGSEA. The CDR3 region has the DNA TGCAGCGTTTCGCGGGAGGATACCGGGGTGCAGTACTTC. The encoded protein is CSVSREDTGVQYF.

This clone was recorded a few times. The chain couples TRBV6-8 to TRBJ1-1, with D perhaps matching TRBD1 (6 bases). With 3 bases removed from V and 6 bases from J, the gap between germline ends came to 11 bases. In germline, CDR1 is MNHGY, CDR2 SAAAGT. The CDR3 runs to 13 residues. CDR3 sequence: CASSYLQGAEAFF. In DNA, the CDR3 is TGTGCCAGCAGTTATTTACAGGGCGCTGAAGCTTTCTTT.

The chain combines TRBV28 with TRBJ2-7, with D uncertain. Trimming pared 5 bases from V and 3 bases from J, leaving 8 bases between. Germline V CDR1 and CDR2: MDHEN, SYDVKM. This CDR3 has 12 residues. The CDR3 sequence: CASSPLFYEQYF. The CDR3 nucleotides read TGTGCCAGCAGTCCCCTCTTCTACGAGCAGTACTTC. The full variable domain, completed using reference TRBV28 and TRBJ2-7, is DVKVTQSSRYLVKRTGEKVFLECVQDMDHENMFWYRQDPGLGLRLIYFSYDVKMKEKGDIPEGYSVSREKKERFSLILESASTNQTSMYLCASSPLFYEQYFGPGTRLTVT.

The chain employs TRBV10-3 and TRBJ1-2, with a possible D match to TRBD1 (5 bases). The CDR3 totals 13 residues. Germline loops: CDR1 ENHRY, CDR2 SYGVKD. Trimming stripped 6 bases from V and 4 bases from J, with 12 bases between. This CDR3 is CAISSGTAYGYTF. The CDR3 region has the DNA TGTGCCATCAGCTCCGGGACTGCCTATGGCTACACCTTC.

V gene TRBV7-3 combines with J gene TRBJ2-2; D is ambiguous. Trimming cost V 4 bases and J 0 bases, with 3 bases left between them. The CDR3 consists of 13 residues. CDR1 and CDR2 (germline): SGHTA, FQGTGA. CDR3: CASSSANTGELFF. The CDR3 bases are TGTGCCAGCAGCTCTGCGAACACCGGGGAGCTGTTTTTT.

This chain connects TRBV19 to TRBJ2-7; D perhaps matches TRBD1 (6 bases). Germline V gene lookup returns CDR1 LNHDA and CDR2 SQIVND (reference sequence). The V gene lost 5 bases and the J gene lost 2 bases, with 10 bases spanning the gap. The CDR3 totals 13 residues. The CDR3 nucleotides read TGTGCCAGTAGTTCAGGGGACGCCTACGAGCAGTACTTC. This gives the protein CASSSGDAYEQYF.

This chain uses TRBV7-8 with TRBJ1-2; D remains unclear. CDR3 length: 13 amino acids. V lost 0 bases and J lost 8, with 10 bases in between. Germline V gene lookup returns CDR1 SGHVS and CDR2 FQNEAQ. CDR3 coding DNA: TGTGCCAGCAGCTTAGCGCTTCCGGAGGGCTACACCTTC. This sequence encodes CASSLALPEGYTF.

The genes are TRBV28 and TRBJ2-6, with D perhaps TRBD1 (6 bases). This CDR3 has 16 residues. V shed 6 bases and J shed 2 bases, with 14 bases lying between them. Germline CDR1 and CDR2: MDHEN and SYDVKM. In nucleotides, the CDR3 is TGTGCCAGCAGAGAGCCAGGGGACACTGGGGCCAACGTCCTGACTTTC. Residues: CASREPGDTGANVLTF.

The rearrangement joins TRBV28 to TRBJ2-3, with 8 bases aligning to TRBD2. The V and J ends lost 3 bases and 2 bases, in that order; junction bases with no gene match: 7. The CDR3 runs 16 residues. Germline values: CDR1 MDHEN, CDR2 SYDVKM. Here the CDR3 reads CASSLAGSGVTDTQYF. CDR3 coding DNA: TGTGCCAGCAGTTTGGCTGGTAGCGGGGTCACAGATACGCAGTATTTT.

The CDR3 reads CASSVAEGGPYEQYF. DNA for the CDR3: TGTGCCAGCAGCGTAGCTGAAGGGGGCCCCTACGAGCAGTACTTC. This sequence joins TRBV9 and TRBJ2-7, with TRBD1 identical over 7 bases. J gave up 2 bases and V 0 bases, and 5 bases lay outside the gene matches. The germline gives CDR1 SGDLS, CDR2 YYNGEE. This CDR3 has 15 amino acids.

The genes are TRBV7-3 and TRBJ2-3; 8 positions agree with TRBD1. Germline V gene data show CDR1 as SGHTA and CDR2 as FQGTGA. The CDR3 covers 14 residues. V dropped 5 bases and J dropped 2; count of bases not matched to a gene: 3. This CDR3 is CASSRQGTTDTQYF. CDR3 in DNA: TGTGCCAGCAGCAGACAGGGGACCACAGATACGCAGTATTTT.